This entry is about one T cell receptor beta chain. Its antigen is unidentified. These data originate in a study of beta chain features in type 1 diabetes. General study points: All four CD4+ subsets from Type 1 diabetes patients carried moderately but significantly shorter TCRB CDR3s.

There are 13 residues in the CDR3. Trimming cost V 3 bases and J 7 bases; bases outside gene matches: 5. Per germline, CDR1 SGHTA and CDR2 FQGNSA. Of the isolated RNA, all was reverse transcribed, and so the sequenced material was expressed TCRB transcripts. Here immunoSEQ multiplex PCR was the method, and the copy in TCRdb shows in-frame clones only, minus some. The sample shows more than 300,000 clones, roughly 13% of them seen only once. The clonotype was recovered from a young woman with type 1 diabetes. The chain links TRBV7-2 to TRBJ1-2; TRBD1 aligns across 7 bases. Sequencing was performed on naive CD4+ T cells from blood. CDR3 region: CASSLQQGSGYTF. The CDR3 nucleotides read TGTGCCAGCAGCTTGCAACAGGGGAGTGGCTACACCTTC.